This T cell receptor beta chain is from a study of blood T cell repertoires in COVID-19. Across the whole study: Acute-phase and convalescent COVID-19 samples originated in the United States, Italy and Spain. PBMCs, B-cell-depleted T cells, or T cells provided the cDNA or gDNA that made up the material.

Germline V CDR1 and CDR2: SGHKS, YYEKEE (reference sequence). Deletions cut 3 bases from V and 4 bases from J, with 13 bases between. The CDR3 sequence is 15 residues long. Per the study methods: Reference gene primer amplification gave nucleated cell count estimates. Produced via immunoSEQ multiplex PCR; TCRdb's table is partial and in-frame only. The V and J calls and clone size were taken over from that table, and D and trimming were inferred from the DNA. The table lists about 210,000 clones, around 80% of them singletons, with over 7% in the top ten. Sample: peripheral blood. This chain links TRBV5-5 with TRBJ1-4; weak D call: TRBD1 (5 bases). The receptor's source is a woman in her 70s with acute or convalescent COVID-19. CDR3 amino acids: CASSWGGLLNEKLFF. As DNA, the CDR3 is TGTGCCAGCAGCTGGGGGGGTTTACTTAATGAAAAACTGTTTTTT.